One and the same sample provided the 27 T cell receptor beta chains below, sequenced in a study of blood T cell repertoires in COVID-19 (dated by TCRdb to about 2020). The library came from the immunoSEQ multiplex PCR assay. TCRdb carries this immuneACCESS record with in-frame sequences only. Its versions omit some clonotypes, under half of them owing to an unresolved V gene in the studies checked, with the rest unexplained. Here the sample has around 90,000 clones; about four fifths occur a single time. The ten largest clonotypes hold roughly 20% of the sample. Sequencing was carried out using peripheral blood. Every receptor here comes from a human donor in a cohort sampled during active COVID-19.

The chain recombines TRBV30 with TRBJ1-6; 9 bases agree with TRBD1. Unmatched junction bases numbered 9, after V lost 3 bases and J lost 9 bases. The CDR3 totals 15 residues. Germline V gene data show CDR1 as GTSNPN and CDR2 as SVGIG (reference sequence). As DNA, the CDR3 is TGTGCCTGGAGCGGAGACAGGGGGAGAGTTTCACCCCTCCACTTT. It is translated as CAWSGDRGRVSPLHF. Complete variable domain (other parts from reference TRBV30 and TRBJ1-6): SQTIHQWPATLVQPVGSPLSLECTVEGTSNPNLYWYRQAAGRGLQLLFYSVGIGQISSEVPQNLSASRPQDRQFILSSKKLLLSDSGFYLCAWSGDRGRVSPLHFGNGTRLTVT.

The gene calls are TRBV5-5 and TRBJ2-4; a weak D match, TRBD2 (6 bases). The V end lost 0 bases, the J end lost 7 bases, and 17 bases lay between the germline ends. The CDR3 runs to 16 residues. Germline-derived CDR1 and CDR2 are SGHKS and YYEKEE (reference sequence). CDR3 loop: CASSLEIGVGRNIQYF. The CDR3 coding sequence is TGTGCCAGCAGCTTGGAGATTGGGGTTGGGAGGAACATTCAGTACTTC.

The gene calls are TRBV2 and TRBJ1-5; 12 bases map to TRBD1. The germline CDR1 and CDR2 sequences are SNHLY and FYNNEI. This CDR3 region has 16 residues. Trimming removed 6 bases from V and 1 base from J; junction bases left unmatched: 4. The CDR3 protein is CASRGTGGLSNQPQHF. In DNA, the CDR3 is TGTGCCAGCAGGGGGACAGGGGGCCTGAGCAATCAGCCCCAGCATTTT. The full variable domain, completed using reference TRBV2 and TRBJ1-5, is EPEVTQTPSHQVTQMGQEVILRCVPISNHLYFYWYRQILGQKVEFLVSFYNNEISEKSEIFDDQFSVERPDGSNFTLKIRSTKLEDSAMYFCASRGTGGLSNQPQHFGDGTRLSIL.

This CDR3 is CASSVLGSSGNTIYF. CDR3 DNA sequence: TGTGCCAGCAGCGTATTAGGGAGCTCTGGAAACACCATATATTTT. The chain has TRBV9 and TRBJ1-3; D not certain. CDR1 and CDR2 (germline): SGDLS, YYNGEE. Trimming removed 1 base at V and 0 bases at J, with 8 bases between. The CDR3 loop spans 15 amino acids.

CDR3 in amino acids: CASALTGDTEAFF. The CDR3 DNA follows: TGTGCTAGTGCACTTACGGGGGACACTGAAGCTTTCTTT. The chain carries TRBV12-5 and TRBJ1-1, with D tentatively TRBD1 (5 bases). V gave up 7 bases and J gave up 3 bases, with 12 bases separating them. This CDR3 has 13 amino acids. The germline V gene has CDR1 LGHNT and CDR2 FRNRAP.

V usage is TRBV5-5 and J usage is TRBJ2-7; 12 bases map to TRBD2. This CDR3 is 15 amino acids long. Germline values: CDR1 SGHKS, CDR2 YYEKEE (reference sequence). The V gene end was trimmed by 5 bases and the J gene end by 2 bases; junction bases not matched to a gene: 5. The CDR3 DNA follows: TGTGCCAGCAGACCCGGACTAGCGGGACCCTACGAGCAGTACTTC. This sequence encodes CASRPGLAGPYEQYF.

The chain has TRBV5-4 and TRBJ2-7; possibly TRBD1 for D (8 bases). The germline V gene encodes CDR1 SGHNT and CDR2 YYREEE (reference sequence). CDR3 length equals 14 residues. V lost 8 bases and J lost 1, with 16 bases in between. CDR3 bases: TGTGCCAGTACACAGGGGGGGTTTTCCTACGAGCAGTACTTC. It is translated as CASTQGGFSYEQYF.

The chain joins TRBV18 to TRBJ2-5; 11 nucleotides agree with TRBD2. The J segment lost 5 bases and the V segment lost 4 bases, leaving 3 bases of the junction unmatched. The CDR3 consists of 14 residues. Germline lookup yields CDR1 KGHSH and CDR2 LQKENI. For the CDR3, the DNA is TGTGCCAGCTCACTGACTAGCGGGACCGAGACCCAGTACTTC. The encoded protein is CASSLTSGTETQYF.

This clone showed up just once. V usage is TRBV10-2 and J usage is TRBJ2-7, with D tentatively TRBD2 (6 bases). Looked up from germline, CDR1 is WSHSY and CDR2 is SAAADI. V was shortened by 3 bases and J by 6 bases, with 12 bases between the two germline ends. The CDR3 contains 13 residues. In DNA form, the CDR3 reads TGCGCCAGCAGTGAACCCTCTAGCGCCGAGCAGTACTTC. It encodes CASSEPSSAEQYF.

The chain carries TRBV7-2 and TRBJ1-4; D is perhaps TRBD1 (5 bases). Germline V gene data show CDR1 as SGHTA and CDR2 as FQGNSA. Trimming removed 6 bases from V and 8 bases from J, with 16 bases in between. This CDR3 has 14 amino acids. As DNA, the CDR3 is TGTGCCAGCAGTTCCGGGACTTTTCGGGAAAAACTGTTTTTT. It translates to CASSSGTFREKLFF.

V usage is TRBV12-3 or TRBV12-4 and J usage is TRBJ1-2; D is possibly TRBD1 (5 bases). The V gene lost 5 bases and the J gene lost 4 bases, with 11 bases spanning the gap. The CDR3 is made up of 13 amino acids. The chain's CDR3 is CASSTGGVYGYTF. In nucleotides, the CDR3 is TGTGCCAGCAGTACGGGGGGGGTCTATGGCTACACCTTC.

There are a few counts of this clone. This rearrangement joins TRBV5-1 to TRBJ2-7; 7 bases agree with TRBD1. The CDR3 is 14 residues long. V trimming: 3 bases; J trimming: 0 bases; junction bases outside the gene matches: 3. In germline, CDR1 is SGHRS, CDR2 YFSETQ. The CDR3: CASSSTGTSYEQYF. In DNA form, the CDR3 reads TGCGCCAGCAGCTCGACAGGGACCTCCTACGAGCAGTACTTC.

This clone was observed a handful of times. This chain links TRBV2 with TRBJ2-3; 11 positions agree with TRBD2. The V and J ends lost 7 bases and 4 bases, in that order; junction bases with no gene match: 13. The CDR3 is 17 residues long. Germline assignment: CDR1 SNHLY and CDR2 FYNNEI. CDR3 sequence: CASTRGETSGTPDTQYF. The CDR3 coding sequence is TGTGCCAGCACTCGGGGGGAGACTAGCGGGACGCCAGATACGCAGTATTTT.

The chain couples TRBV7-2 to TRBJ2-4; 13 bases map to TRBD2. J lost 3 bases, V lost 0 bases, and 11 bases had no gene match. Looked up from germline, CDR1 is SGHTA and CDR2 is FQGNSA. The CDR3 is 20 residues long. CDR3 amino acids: CASSLARLAGGPRDKNIQYF. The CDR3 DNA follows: TGTGCCAGCAGCTTAGCCAGACTAGCGGGAGGCCCCAGGGACAAAAACATTCAGTACTTC.

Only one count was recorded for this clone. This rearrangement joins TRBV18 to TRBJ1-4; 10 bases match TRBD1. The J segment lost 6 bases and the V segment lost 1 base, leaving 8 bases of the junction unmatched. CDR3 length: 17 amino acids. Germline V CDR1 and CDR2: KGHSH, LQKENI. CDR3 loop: CASSPRVTGTGDEKLFF. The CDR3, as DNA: TGTGCCAGCTCACCACGGGTAACCGGGACAGGGGATGAAAAACTGTTTTTT.

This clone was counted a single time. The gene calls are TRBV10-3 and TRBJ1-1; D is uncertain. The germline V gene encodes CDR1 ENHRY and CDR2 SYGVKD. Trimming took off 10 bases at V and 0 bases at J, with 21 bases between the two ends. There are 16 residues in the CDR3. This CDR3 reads CARRRQRSDLNTEAFF. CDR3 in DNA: TGTGCCAGACGACGGCAGCGATCTGATTTGAACACTGAAGCTTTCTTT.

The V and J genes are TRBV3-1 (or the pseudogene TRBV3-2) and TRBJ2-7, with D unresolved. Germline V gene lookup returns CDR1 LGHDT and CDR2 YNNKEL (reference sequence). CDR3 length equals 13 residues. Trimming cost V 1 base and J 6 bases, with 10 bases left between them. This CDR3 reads CASSQVLLGEQYF. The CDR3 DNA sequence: TGTGCCAGCAGCCAAGTACTCCTTGGCGAGCAGTACTTC.

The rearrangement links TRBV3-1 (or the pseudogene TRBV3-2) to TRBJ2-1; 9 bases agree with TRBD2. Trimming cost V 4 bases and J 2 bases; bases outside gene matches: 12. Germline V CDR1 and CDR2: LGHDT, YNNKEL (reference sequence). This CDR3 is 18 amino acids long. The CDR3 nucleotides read TGTGCCAGCAGCCCCTTCACTAGCGGGCTAGCGACCTACAATGAGCAGTTCTTC. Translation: CASSPFTSGLATYNEQFF.

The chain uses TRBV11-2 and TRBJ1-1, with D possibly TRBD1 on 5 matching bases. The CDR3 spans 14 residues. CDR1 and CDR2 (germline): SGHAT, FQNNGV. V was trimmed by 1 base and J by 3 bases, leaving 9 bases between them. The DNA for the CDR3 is TGTGCCAGCAGCTTAGTGGGGGGGGACACTGAAGCTTTCTTT. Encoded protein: CASSLVGGDTEAFF.

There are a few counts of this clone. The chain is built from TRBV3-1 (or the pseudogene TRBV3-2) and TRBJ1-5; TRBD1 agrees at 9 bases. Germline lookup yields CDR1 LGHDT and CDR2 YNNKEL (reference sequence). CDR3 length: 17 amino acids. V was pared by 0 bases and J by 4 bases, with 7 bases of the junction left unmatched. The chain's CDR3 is CASSQDSRGQGNQPQHF. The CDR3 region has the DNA TGTGCCAGCAGCCAAGATAGTAGAGGACAGGGGAATCAGCCCCAGCATTTT.

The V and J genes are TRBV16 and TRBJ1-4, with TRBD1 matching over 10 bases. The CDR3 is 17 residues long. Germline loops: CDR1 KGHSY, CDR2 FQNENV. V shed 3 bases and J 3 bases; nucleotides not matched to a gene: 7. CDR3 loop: CASSQSRDRGANEKLFF. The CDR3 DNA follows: TGTGCCAGCAGCCAGTCCCGGGACAGGGGAGCTAATGAAAAACTGTTTTTT.

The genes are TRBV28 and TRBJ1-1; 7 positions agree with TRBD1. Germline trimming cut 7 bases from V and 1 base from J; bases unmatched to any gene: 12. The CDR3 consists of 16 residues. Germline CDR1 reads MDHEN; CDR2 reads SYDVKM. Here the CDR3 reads CASTRGTVLWNTEAFF. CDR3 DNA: TGTGCCAGCACCAGAGGGACAGTCCTTTGGAACACTGAAGCTTTCTTT.

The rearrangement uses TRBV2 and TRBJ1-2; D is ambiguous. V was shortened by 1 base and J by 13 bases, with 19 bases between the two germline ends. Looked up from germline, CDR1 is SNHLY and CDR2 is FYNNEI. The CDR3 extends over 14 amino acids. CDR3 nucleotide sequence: TGTGCCAGCAGTGAAGGTTACCAGGTCAGATCGCCCACCTTC. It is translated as CASSEGYQVRSPTF.

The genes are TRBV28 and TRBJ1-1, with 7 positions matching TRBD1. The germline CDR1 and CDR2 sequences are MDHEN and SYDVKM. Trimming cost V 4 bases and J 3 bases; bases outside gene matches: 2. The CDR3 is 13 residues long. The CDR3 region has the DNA TGTGCCAGCAGTTGGCAGGGGGACACTGAAGCTTTCTTT. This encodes CASSWQGDTEAFF.

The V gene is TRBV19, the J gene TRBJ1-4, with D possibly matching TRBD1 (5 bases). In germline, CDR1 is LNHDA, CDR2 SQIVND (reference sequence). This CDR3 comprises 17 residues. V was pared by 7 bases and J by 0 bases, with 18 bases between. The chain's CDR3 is CASTTGRTPSTNEKLFF. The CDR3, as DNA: TGTGCCAGTACCACGGGGAGGACACCCTCAACTAATGAAAAACTGTTTTTT.

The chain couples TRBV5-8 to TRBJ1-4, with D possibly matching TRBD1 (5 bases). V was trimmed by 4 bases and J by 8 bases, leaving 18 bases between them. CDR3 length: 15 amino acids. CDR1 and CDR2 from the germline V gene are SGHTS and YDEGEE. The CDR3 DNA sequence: TGTGCCAGCAGCGACCCGGGCCGTGGACACGAAAAACTGTTTTTT. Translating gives CASSDPGRGHEKLFF. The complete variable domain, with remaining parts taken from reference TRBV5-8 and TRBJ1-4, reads EAGVTQSPTHLIKTRGQQATLRCSPISGHTSVYWYQQALGLGLQFLLWYDEGEERNRGNFPPRFSGRQFPNYSSELNVNALELEDSALYLCASSDPGRGHEKLFFGSGTQLSVL.

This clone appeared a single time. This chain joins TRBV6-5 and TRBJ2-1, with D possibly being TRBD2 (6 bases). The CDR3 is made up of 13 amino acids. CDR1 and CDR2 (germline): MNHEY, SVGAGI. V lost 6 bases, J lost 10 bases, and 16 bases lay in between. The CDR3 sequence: CASRRSGVPEQFF. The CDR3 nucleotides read TGTGCCAGCAGGCGCTCGGGAGTTCCCGAGCAGTTCTTC.